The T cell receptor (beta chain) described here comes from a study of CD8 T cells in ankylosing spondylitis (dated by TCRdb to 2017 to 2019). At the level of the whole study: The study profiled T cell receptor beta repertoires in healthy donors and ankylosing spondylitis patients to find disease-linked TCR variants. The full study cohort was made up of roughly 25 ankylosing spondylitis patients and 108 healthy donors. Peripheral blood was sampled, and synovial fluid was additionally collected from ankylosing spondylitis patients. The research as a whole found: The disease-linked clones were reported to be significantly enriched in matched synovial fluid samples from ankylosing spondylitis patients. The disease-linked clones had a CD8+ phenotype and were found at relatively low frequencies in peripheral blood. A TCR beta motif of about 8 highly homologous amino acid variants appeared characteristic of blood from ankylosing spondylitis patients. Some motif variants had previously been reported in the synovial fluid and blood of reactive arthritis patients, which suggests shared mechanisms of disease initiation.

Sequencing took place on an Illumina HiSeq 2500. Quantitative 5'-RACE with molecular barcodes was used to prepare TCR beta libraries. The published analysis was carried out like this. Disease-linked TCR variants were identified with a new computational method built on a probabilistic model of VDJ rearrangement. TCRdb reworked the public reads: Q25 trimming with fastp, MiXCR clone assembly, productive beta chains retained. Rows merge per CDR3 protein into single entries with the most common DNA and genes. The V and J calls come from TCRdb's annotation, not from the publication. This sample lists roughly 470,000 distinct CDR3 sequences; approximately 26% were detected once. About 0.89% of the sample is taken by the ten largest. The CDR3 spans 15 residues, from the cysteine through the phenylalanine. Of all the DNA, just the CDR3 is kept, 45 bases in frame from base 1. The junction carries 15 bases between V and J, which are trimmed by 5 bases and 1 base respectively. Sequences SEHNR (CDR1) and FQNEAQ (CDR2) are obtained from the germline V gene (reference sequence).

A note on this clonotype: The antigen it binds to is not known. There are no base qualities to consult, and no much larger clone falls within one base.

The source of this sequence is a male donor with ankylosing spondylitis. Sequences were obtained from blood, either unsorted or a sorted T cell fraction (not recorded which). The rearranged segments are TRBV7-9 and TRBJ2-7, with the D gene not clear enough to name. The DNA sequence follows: TGTGCCAGCAGCATAGGAAACAGACGATCCTACGAGCAGTACTTC. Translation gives CASSIGNRRSYEQYF.